This T cell receptor beta chain was captured in a study of OX40 agonist ivuxolimab in advanced cancers. Profiled with immunoSEQ multiplex PCR; TCRdb holds only in-frame clones, not every one. The sample shows tens of thousands of clones, around 91% of them seen only once. V lost 8 bases, J lost 3 bases, and 5 bases stayed unmatched. CDR1 and CDR2 from the germline V gene are SNHLY and FYNNEI. The CDR3 spans 13 residues. This sequence originates from an adult with an advanced solid tumor such as melanoma, head and neck, liver or kidney cancer. The sequences come from CD4+ or CD8+ T cells sorted from blood, collected in a trial of the OX40 agonist ivuxolimab. The chain carries TRBV2 and TRBJ1-1; 8 bases line up with TRBD1. The CDR3 protein is CASETGVHTEAFF. For the CDR3, the DNA is TGTGCCAGCGAGACAGGGGTTCACACTGAAGCTTTCTTT.